The entry below describes one T cell receptor beta chain. The antigen is not known. Use of 60 Vbeta and 13 Jbeta primers characterized the PCR. Sequenced by immunoSEQ multiplex PCR; TCRdb stores in-frame clones only, minus some. In the table there are about 110,000 clones, 70% to 75% of which are singletons. This entry comes from a study of cytomegalovirus exposure and HLA in healthy donors. Whole-study context: Previous work identified around 120 million unique TCR beta sequences from roughly 170 million T cells. Unique TCRs from HLA-typed donors, 65 million to 85 million of them, were held in an early data release.

Study-wide findings and caveats: Cytomegalovirus-associated TCR beta chains were listed, numbering 150 to 200.

Germline assignment: CDR1 SGHAT and CDR2 FQNNGV. This CDR3 comprises 16 residues. Trimming stripped 2 bases from V and 4 bases from J, with 17 bases between. Donors likely had unrecorded immune exposures despite being nominally healthy when sampled. The chain couples TRBV11-2 to TRBJ1-2, with D tentatively TRBD1 (6 bases). The sequenced sample was PBMCs. This clonotype was obtained from a woman aged 40 to 50 in good health and CMV-seronegative. CDR3 DNA sequence: TGTGCCAGCAGCTTATTGATACAGGGTAGTAGCTATGGCTACACCTTC. This encodes CASSLLIQGSSYGYTF.